This TCR beta chain is drawn from a study of control samples from healthy donors and cancer patients. The data were produced by immunoSEQ multiplex PCR, yet TCRdb's version contains in-frame clones alone and is incomplete. Here the sample spans 190,000 or so clones, 85% to 95% being singletons. V was pared by 1 base and J by 5 bases, with 12 bases between. The CDR3 contains 14 residues. The germline V gene has CDR1 SGDLS and CDR2 YYNGEE. The source of this sequence is a man younger than 35 in good health. Input material: blood. This chain joins TRBV9 and TRBJ1-2; D may be TRBD1 (5 bases). The CDR3: CASSVSGTSYGYTF. CDR3 nucleotide sequence: TGTGCCAGCAGCGTATCCGGGACCTCATATGGCTACACCTTC.